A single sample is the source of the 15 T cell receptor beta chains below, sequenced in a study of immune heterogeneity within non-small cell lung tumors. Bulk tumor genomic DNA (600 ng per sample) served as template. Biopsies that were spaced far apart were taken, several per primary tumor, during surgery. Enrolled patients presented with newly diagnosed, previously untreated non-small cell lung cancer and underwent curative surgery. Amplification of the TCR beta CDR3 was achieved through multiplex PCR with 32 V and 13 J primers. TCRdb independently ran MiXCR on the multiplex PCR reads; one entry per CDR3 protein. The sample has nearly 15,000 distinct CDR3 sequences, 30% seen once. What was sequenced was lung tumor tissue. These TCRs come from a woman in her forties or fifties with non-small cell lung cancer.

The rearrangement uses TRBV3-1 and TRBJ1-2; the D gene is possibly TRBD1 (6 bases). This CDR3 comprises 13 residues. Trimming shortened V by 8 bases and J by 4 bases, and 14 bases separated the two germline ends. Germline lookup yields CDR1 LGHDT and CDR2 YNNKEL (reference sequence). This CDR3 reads CASRPGAGYGYTF. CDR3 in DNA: TGTGCCAGCCGCCCGGGGGCGGGCTATGGCTACACCTTC.

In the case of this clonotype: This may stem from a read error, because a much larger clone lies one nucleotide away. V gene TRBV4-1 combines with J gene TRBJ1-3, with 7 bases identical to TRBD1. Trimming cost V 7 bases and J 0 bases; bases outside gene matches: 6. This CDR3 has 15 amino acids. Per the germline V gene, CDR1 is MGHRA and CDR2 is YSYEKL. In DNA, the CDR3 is TGCGCCAGCATCCAGGGGGTACTCTCTGGAAACACCATATATTTT. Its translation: CASIQGVLSGNTIYF.

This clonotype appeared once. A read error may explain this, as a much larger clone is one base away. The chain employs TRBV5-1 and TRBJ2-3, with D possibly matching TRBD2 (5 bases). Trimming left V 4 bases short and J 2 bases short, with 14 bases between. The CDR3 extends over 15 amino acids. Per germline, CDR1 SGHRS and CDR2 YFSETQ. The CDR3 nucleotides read TGCGCCAGCAGCCCCGGGTGGGGAGACACAGATACGCAGTATTTT. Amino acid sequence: CASSPGWGDTDTQYF.

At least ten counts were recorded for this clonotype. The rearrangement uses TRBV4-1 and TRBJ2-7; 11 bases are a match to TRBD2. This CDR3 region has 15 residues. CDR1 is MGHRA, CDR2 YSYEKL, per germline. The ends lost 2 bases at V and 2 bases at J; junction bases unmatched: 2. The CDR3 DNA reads TGCGCCAGCAGCCAACTAGCGGGAGGAACCTACGAGCAGTACTTC. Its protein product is CASSQLAGGTYEQYF.

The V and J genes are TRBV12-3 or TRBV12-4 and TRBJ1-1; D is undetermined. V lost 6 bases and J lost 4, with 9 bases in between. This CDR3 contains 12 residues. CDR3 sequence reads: CASSPAPTEAFF. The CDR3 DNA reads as TGTGCCAGCAGCCCAGCCCCCACTGAAGCTTTCTTT.

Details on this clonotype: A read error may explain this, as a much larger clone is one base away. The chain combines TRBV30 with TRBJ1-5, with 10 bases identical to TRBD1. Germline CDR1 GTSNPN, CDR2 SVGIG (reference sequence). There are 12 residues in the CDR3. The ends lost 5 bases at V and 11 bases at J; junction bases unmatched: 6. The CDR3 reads CAWGDRGQTQHF. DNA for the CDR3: TGTGCCTGGGGGGACAGGGGCCAGACCCAGCATTTT.

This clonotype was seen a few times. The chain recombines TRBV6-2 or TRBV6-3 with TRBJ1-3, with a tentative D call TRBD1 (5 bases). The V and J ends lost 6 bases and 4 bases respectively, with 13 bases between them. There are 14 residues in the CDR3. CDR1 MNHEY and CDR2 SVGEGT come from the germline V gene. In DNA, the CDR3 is TGTGCCAGCAGATCTCTGGGGCGAGGAAACACCATATATTTT. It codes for CASRSLGRGNTIYF.

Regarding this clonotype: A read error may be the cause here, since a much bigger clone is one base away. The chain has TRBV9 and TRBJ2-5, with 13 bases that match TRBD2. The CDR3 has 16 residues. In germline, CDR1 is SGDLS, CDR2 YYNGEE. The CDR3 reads CPSSSGLAGVQETQYF. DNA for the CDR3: TGTCCCAGCAGCTCCGGACTAGCGGGGGTCCAAGAGACCCAGTACTTC.

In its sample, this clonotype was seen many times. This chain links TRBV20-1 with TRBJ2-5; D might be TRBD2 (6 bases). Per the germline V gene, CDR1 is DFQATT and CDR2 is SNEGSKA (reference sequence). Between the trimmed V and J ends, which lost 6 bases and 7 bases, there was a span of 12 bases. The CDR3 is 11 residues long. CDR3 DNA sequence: TGCAGTGCCTCCCGACTAGGGACCCAGTACTTC. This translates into CSASRLGTQYF.

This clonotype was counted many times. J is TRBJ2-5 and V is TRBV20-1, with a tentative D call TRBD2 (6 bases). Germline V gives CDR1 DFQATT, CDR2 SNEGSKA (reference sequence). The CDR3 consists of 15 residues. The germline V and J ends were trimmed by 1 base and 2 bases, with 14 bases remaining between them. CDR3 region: CSARGWDLFQETQYF. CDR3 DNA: TGCAGTGCTAGAGGATGGGACTTGTTTCAAGAGACCCAGTACTTC.

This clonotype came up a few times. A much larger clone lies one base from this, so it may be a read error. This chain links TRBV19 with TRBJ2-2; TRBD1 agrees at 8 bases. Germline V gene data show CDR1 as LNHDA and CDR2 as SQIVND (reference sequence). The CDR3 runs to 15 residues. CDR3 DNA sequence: TGTGCCAGTAGTATTACAGGGGGGAACACCGTGGAGCTGTTTTTT. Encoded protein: CASSITGGNTVELFF.

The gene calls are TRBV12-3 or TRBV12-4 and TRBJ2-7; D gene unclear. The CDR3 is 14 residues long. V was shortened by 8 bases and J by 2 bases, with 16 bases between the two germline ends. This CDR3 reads CASGNLGRTYEQYV. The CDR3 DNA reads TGTGCCAGCGGAAACCTCGGGCGGACCTACGAGCAGTACGTC.

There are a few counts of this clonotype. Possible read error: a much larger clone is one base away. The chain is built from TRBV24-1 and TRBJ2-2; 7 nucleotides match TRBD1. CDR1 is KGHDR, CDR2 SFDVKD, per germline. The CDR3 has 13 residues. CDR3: CATRDRPTWELFF. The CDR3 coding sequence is TGTGCCACCCGGGACAGACCCACCTGGGAGCTGTTTTTT.

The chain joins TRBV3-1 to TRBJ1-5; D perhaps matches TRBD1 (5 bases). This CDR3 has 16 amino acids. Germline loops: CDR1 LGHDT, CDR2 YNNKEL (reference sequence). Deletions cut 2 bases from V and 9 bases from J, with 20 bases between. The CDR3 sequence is CASSQSPGLQFGPQHF. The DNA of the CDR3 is TGTGCCAGCAGCCAATCGCCGGGACTGCAGTTTGGGCCCCAGCATTTT.

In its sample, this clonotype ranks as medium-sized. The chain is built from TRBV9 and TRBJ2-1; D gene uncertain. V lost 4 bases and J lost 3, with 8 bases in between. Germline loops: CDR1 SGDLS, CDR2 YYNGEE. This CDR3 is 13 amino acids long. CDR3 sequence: CASSTSDYNEQFF. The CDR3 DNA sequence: TGTGCCAGCAGCACATCAGACTACAATGAGCAGTTCTTC.